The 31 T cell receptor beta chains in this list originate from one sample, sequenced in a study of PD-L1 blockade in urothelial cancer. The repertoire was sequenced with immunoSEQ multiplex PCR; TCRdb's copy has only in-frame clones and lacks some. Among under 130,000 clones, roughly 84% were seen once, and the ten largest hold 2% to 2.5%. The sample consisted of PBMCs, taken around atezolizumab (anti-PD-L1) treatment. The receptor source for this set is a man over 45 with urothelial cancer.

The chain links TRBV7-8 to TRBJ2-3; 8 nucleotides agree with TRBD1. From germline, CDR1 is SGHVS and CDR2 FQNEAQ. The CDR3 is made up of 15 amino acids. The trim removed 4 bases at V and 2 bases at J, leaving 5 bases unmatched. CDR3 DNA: TGTGCCAGCAGCTCACAGGGGGTTTACACAGATACGCAGTATTTT. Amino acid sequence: CASSSQGVYTDTQYF.

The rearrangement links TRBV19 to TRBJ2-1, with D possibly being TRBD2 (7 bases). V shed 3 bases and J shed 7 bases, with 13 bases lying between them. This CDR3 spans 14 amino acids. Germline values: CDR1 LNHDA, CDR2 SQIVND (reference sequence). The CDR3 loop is CASSMRGLANEQFF. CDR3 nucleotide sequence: TGTGCCAGTAGTATGCGGGGGCTGGCGAATGAGCAGTTCTTC. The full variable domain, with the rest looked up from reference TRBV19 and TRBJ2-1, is DGGITQSPKYLFRKEGQNVTLSCEQNLNHDAMYWYRQDPGQGLRLIYYSQIVNDFQKGDIAEGYSVSREKKESFPLTVTSAQKNPTAFYLCASSMRGLANEQFFGPGTRLTVL.

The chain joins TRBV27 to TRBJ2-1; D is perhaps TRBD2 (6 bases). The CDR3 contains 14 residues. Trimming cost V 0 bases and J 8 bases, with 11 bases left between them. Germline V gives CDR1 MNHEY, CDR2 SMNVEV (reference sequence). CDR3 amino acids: CASSLSRLGDEQFF. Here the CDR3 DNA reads TGTGCCAGCAGTTTATCCAGACTAGGGGATGAGCAGTTCTTC.

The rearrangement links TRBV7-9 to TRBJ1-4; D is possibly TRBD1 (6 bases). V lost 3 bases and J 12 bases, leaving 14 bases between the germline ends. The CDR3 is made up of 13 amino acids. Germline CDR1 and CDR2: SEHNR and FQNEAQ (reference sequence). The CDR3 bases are TGTGCCAGCAGCTTCGGACAAGAGGGGGAACTGTTTTTT. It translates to CASSFGQEGELFF.

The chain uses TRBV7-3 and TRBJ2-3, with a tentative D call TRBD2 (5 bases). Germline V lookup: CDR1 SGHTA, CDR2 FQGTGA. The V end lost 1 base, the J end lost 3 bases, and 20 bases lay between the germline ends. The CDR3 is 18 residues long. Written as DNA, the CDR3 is TGTGCCAGCAGCTTAATGGGGATTGGGTCGGGGTCGACAGATACGCAGTATTTT. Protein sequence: CASSLMGIGSGSTDTQYF.

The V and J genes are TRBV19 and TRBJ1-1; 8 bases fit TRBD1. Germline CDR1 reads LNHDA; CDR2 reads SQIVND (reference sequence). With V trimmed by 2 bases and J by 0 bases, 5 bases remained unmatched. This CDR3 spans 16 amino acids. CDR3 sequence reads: CASSISGQDLNTEAFF. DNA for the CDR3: TGTGCCAGTAGTATATCGGGACAGGACTTGAACACTGAAGCTTTCTTT.

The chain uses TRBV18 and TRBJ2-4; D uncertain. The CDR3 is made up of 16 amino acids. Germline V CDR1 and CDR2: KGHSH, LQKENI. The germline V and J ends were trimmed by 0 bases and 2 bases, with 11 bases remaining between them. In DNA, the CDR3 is TGTGCCAGCTCACCACCTTCAGCAGGAACCAAAAACATTCAGTACTTC. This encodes CASSPPSAGTKNIQYF.

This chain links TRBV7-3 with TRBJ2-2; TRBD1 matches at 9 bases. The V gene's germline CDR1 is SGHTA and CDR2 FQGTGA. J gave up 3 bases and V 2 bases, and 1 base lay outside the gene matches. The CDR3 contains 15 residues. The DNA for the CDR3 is TGTGCCAGCAGCTTAGGGGACAGGGACACCGGGGAGCTGTTTTTT. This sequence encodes CASSLGDRDTGELFF.

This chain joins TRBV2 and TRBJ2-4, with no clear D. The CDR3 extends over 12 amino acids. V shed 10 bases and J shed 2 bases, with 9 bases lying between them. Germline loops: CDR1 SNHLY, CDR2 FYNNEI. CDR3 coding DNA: TGTGCCACCGCCGCTACCAAAAACATTCAGTACTTC. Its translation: CATAATKNIQYF.

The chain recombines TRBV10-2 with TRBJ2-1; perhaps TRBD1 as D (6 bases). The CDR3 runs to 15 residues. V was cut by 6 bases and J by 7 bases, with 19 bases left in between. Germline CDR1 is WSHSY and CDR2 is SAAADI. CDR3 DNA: TGCGCCAGCAGGCAGGGCAGGGGCATAATTAATGAGCAGTTCTTC. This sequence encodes CASRQGRGIINEQFF.

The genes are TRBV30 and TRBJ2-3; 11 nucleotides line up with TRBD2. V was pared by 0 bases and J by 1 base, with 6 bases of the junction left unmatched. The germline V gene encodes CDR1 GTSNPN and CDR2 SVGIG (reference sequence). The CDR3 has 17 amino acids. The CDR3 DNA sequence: TGTGCCTGGAGTGTACGGAGGACTAGCGGGCGCACAGATACGCAGTATTTT. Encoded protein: CAWSVRRTSGRTDTQYF.

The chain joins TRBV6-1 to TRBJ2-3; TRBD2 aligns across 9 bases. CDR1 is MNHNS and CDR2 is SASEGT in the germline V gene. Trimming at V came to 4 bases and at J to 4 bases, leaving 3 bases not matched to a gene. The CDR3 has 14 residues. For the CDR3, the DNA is TGTGCCAGCAGTGCCGGGACTAGCCCAGATACGCAGTATTTT. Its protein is CASSAGTSPDTQYF.

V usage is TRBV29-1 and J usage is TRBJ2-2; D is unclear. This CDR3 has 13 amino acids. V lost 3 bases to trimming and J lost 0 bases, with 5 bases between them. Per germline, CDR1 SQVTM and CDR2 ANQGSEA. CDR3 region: CSVDGANTGELFF. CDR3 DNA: TGCAGCGTTGACGGAGCGAACACCGGGGAGCTGTTTTTT.

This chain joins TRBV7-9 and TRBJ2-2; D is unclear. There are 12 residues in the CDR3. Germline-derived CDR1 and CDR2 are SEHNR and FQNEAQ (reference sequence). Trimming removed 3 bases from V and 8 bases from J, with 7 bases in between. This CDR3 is CASSFLQGELFF. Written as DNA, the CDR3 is TGTGCCAGCAGCTTCCTACAGGGGGAGCTGTTTTTT.

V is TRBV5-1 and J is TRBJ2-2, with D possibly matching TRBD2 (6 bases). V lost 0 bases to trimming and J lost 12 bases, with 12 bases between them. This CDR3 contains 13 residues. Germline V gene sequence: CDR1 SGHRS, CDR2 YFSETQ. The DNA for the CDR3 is TGCGCCAGCAGCTTGGAGGGCGGACTAAAGCTGTTTTTT. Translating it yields CASSLEGGLKLFF.

The CDR3 coding sequence is TGCGCCAGCAGCCACGGACTAGCGGGAGATTTGTACGAGCAGTACTTC. Encoded protein: CASSHGLAGDLYEQYF. This chain uses TRBV5-1 with TRBJ2-7, with 13 bases that match TRBD2. The CDR3 extends over 16 amino acids. Germline-derived CDR1 and CDR2 are SGHRS and YFSETQ. Trimming removed 4 bases from V and 4 bases from J; junction bases left unmatched: 8. Filled out from reference TRBV5-1 and TRBJ2-7, the complete variable domain reads KAGVTQTPRYLIKTRGQQVTLSCSPISGHRSVSWYQQTPGQGLQFLFEYFSETQRNKGNFPGRFSGRQFSNSRSEMNVSTLELGDSALYLCASSHGLAGDLYEQYFGPGTRLTVT.

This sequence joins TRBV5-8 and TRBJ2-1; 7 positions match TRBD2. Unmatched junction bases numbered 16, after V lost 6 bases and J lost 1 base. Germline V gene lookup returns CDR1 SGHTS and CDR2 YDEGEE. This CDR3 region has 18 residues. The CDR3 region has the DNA TGTGCCAGCAACCTCTGGAGCGGCACGGGAGGTTCCTACAATGAGCAGTTCTTC. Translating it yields CASNLWSGTGGSYNEQFF.

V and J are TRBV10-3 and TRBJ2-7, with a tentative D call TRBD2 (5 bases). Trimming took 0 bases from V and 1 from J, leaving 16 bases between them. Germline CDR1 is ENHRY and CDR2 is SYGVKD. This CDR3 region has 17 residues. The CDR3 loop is CAISESSSGILSYEQYF. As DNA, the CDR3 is TGTGCCATCAGTGAGTCGTCATCGGGGATCCTTTCCTACGAGCAGTACTTC.

The CDR3 DNA is TGTGCCAGCAGTCGATTACGAGGTCAATCACCCCTCCACTTT. This gives the protein CASSRLRGQSPLHF. The chain has TRBV27 and TRBJ1-6; D unclear. Germline V gene data show CDR1 as MNHEY and CDR2 as SMNVEV (reference sequence). This CDR3 has 14 amino acids. Trimming removed 5 bases from V and 10 bases from J, with 15 bases in between.

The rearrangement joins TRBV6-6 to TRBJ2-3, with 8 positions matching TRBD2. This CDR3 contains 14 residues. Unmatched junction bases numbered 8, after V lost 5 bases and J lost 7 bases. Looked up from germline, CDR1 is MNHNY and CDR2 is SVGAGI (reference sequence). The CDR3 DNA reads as TGTGCCAGCAGTCCCTCCGGGACTAGAAATACGCAGTATTTT. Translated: CASSPSGTRNTQYF.

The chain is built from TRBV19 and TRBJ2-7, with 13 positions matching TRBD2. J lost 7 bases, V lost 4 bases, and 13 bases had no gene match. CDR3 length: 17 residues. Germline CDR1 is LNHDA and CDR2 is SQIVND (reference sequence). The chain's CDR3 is CASSTGRGTSGTGEQYF. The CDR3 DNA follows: TGTGCCAGTAGTACGGGGCGAGGGACTAGCGGGACGGGAGAGCAGTACTTC.

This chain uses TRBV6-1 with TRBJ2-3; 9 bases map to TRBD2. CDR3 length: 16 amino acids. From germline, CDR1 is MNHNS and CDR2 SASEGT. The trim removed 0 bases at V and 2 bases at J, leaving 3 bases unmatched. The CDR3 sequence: CASSEASGGFTDTQYF. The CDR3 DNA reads TGTGCCAGCAGTGAAGCTAGCGGGGGATTCACAGATACGCAGTATTTT.

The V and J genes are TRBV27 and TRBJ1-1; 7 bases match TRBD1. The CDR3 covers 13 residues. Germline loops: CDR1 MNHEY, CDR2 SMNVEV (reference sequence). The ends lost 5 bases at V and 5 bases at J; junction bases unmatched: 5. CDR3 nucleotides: TGTGCCAGCAGTCGCACAGGGGCAACTGAAGCTTTCTTT. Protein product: CASSRTGATEAFF.

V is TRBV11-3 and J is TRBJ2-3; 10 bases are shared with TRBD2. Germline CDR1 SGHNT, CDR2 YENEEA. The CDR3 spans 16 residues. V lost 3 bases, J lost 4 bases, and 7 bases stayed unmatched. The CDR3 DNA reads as TGTGCCAGCAGCTTGCGGTCTAGCGGGAGTGCAGATACGCAGTATTTT. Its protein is CASSLRSSGSADTQYF.

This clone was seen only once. The CDR3 is CASSVAGTGGNEQFF. CDR3 DNA: TGTGCCAGCAGCGTAGCCGGGACAGGGGGCAATGAGCAGTTCTTC. This chain links TRBV9 with TRBJ2-1; 11 nucleotides match TRBD1. In germline, CDR1 is SGDLS, CDR2 YYNGEE. The V and J ends lost 0 bases and 6 bases, in that order; junction bases with no gene match: 2. The CDR3 runs to 15 residues.

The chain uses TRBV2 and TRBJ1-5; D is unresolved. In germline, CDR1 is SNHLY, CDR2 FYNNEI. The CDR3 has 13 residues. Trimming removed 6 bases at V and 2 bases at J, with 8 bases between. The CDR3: CASRALGNQPQHF. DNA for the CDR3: TGTGCCAGCAGGGCCTTGGGCAATCAGCCCCAGCATTTT. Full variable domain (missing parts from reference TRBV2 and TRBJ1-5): EPEVTQTPSHQVTQMGQEVILRCVPISNHLYFYWYRQILGQKVEFLVSFYNNEISEKSEIFDDQFSVERPDGSNFTLKIRSTKLEDSAMYFCASRALGNQPQHFGDGTRLSIL.

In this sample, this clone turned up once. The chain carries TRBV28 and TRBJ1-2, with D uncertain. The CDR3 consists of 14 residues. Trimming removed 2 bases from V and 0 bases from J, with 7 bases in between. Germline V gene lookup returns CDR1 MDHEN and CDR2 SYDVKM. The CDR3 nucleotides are TGTGCCAGCAGTTTAGCCGGGGCTAACTATGGCTACACCTTC. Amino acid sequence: CASSLAGANYGYTF.

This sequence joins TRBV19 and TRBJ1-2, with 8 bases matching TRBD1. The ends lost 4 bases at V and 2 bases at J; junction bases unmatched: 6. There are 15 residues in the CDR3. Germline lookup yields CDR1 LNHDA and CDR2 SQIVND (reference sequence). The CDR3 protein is CASSTPTGENYGYTF. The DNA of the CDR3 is TGTGCCAGTAGTACGCCGACAGGGGAGAACTATGGCTACACCTTC.

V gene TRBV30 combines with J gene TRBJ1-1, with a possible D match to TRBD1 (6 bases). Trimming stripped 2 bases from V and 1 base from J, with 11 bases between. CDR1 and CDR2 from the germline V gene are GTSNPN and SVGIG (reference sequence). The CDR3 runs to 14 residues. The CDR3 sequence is CAWSRGGGNTEAFF. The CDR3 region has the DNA TGTGCCTGGAGTAGGGGGGGAGGGAACACTGAAGCTTTCTTT.

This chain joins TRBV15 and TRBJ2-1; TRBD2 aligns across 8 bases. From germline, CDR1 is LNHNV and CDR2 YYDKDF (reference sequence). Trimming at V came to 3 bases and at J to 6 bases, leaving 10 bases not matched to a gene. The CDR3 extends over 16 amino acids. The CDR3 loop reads CATSRGGGGTPNEQFF. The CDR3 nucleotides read TGTGCCACCAGCAGGGGGGGCGGGGGGACCCCCAATGAGCAGTTCTTC.

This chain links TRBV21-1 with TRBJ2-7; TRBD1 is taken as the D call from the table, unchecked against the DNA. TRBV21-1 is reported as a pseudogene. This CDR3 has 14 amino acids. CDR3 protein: CASSTKTGSCEQYF. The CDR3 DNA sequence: TGTGCCAGCAGCACTAAGACAGGGAGCTGCGAGCAGTACTTC.